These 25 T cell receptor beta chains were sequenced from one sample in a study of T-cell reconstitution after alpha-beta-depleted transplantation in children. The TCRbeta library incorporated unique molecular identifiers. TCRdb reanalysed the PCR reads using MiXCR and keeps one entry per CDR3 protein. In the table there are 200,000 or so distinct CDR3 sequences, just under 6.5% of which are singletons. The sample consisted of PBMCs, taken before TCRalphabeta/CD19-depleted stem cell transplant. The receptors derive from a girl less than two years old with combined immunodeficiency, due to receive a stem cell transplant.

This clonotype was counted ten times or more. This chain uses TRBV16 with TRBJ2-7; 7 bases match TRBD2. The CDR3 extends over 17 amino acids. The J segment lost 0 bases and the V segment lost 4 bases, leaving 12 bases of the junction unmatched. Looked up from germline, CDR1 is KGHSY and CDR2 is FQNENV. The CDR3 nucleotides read TGTGCCAGCAGCCCCGCTGGCCTAGCGGATAGCTCCTACGAGCAGTACTTC. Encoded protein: CASSPAGLADSSYEQYF. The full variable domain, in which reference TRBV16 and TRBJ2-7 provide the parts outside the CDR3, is GEEVAQTPKHLVRGEGQKAKLYCAPIKGHSYVFWYQQVLKNEFKFLISFQNENVFDETGMPKERFSAKCLPNSPCSLEIQATKLEDSAVYFCASSPAGLADSSYEQYFGPGTRLTVT.

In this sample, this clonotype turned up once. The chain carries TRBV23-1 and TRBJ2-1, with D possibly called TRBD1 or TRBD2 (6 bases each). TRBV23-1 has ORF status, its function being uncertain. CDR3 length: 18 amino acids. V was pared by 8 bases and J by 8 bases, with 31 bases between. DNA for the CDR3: TGCGCCAGCCGACCCCTCATGGTCGGGGGCTCTAGGTTGGATGAGCAGTTCTTC. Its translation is CASRPLMVGGSRLDEQFF.

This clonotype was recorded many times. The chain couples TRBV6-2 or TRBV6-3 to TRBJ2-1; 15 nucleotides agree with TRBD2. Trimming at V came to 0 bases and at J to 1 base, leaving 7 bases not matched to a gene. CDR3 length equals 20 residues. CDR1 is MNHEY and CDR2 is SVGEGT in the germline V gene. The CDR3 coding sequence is TGTGCCAGCAGTTACTCCGCAGGGACTAGCGGGAGGACGTCCTACAATGAGCAGTTCTTC. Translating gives CASSYSAGTSGRTSYNEQFF.

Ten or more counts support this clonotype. The CDR3 bases are TGTGCCAGCAGTTATGGAGTTCCCTCCTACGAGCAGTACTTC. Translating gives CASSYGVPSYEQYF. This chain links TRBV28 with TRBJ2-7; no clear D gene. The germline CDR1 and CDR2 sequences are MDHEN and SYDVKM. V lost 4 bases, J lost 0 bases, and 10 bases lay in between. CDR3 length: 14 amino acids.

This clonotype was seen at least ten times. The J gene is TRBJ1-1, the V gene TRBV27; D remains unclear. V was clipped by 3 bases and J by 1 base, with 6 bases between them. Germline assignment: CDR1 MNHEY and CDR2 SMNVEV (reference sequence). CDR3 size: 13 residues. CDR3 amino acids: CASSFHRNTEAFF. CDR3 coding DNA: TGTGCCAGCAGTTTCCACCGGAACACTGAAGCTTTCTTT.

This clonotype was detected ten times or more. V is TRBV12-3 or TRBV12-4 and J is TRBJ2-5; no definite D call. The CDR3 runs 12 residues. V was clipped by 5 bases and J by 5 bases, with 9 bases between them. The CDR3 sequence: CASSPYGETQYF. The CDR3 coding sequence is TGTGCCAGCAGTCCCTATGGTGAGACCCAGTACTTC.

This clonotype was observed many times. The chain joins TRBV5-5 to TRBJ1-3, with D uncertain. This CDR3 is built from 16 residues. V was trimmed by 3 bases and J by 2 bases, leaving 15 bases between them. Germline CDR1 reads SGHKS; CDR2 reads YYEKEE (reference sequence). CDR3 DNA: TGTGCCAGCAGCTCGTCATGGCTCAGCCCTGGAAACACCATATATTTT. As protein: CASSSSWLSPGNTIYF.

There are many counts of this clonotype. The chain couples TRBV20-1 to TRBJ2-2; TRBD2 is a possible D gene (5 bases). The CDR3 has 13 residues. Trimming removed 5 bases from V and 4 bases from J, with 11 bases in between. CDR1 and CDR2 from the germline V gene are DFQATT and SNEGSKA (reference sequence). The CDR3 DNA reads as TGCAGTGCTCACATCGGACTCACCGGGGAGCTGTTTTTT. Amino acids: CSAHIGLTGELFF.

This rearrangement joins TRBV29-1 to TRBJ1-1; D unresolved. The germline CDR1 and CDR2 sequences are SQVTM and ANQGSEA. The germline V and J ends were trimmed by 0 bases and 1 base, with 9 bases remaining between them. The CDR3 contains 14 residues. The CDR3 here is CSVEEVYPNTEAFF. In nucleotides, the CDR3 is TGCAGCGTTGAAGAAGTTTATCCGAACACTGAAGCTTTCTTT.

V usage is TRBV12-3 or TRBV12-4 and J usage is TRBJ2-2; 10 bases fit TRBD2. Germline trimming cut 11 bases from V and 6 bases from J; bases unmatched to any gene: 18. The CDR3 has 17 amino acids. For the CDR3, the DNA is TGTGCCCTCAGCCCCCTTAGCGGGAGGTTGTCGGCCGGGGAGCTGTTTTTT. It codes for CALSPLSGRLSAGELFF.

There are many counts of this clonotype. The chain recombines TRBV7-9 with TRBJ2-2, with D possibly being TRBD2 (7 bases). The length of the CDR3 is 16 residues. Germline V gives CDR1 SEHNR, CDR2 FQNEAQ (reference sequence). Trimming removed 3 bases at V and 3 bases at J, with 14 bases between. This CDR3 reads CASSFSRGADTGELFF. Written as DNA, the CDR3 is TGTGCCAGCAGCTTTTCTCGGGGGGCCGACACCGGGGAGCTGTTTTTT.

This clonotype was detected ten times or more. As DNA, the CDR3 is TGTGCCAGCAGCTCCCGGGGATGGAGCAGGAATTCACCCCTCCACTTT. Its translation: CASSSRGWSRNSPLHF. The chain carries TRBV7-2 and TRBJ1-6, with D unclear. Germline-derived CDR1 and CDR2 are SGHTA and FQGNSA. V dropped 4 bases and J dropped 7 bases, with 17 bases sitting between them. The CDR3 contains 16 residues.

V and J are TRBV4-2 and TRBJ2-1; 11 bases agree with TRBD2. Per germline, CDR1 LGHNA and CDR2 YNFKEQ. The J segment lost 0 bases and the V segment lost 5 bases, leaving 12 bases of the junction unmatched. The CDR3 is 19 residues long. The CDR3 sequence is CASSVTSGRGGTSYNEQFF. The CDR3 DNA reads TGTGCCAGCAGCGTTACTAGCGGGAGAGGGGGCACCTCCTACAATGAGCAGTTCTTC.

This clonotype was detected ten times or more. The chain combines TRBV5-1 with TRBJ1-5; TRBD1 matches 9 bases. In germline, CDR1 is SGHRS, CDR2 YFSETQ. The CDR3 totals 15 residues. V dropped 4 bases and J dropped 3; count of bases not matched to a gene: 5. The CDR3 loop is CASSPRTGDNQPQHF. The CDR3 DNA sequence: TGCGCCAGCAGCCCGAGGACAGGGGACAATCAGCCCCAGCATTTT.

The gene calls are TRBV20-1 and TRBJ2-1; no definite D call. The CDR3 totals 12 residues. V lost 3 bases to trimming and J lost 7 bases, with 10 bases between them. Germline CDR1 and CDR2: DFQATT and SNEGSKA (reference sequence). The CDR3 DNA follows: TGCAGTGCTAGTCTTGGGTCTAATGAGCAGTTCTTC. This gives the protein CSASLGSNEQFF.

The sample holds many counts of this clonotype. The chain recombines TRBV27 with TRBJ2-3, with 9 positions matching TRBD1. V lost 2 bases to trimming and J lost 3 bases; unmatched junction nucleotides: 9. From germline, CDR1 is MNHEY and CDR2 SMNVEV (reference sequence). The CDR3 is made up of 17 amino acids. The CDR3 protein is CASSLPPGQGRTDTQYF. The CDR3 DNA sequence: TGTGCCAGCAGTTTACCACCGGGACAGGGCCGAACAGATACGCAGTATTTT.

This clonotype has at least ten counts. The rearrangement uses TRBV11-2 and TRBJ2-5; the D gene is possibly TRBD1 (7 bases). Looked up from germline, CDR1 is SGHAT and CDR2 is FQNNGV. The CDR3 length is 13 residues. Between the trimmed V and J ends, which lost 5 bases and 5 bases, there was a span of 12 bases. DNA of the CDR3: TGTGCCAGCAGCCCAGGGGGGTCGGAGACCCAGTACTTC. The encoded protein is CASSPGGSETQYF.

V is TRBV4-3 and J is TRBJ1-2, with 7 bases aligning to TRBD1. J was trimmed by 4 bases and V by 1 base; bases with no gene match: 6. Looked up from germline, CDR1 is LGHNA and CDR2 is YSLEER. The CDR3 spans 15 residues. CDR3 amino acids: CASSQVLGQSYGYTF. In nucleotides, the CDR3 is TGCGCCAGCAGCCAAGTTTTGGGACAGTCCTATGGCTACACCTTC.

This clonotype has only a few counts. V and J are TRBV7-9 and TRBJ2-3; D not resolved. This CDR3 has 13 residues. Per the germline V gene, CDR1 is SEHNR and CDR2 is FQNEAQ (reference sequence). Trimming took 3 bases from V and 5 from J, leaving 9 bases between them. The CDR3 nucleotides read TGTGCCAGCAGCTTCGACCTCCAAGATACGCAGTATTTT. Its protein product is CASSFDLQDTQYF.

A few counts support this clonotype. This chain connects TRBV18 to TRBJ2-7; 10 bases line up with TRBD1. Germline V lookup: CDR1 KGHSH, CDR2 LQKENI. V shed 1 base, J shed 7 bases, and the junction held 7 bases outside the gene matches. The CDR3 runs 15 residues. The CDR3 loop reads CASSPLATGGAEQYF. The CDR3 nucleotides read TGTGCCAGCTCACCACTGGCGACAGGGGGCGCGGAGCAGTACTTC.

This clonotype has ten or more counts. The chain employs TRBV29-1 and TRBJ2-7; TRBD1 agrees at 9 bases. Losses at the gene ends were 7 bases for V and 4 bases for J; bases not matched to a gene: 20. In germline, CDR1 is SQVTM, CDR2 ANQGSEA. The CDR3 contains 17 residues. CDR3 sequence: CSANGDRERGTGYEQYF. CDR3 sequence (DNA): TGCAGCGCCAACGGGGACAGGGAAAGAGGTACGGGATACGAGCAGTACTTC.

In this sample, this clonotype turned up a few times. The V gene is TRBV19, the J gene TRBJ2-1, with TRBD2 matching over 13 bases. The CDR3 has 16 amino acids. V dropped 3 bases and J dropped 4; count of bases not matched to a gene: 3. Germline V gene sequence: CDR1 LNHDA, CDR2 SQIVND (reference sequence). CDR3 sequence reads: CASSITSGREYNEQFF. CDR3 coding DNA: TGTGCCAGTAGTATTACTAGCGGGAGGGAATACAATGAGCAGTTCTTC.

CDR3 protein: CASSPLYRGNEQYF. In nucleotides, the CDR3 is TGTGCCAGCTCACCACTGTACAGGGGGAATGAGCAGTACTTC. The chain employs TRBV18 and TRBJ2-7; 8 bases line up with TRBD1. Trimming removed 1 base from V and 7 bases from J; junction bases left unmatched: 6. Germline CDR1 reads KGHSH; CDR2 reads LQKENI. This CDR3 is 14 amino acids long.

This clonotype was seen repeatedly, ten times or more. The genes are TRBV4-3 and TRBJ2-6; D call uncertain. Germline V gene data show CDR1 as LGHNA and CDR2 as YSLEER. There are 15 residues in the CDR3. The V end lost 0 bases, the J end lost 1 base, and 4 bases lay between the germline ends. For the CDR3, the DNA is TGCGCCAGCAGCCAAGATTGGTCTGGGGCCAACGTCCTGACTTTC. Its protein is CASSQDWSGANVLTF.

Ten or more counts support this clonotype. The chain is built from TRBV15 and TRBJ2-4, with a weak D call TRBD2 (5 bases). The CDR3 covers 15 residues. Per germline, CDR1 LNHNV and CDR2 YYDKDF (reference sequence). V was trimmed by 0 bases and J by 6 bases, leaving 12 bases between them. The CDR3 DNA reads TGTGCCACCAGCAGAGAACCGGAGGCAGCAAACATTCAGTACTTC. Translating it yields CATSREPEAANIQYF.